This is a list of T cell receptor beta chains from one sample in a study of blood T cell repertoires in COVID-19. Produced via immunoSEQ multiplex PCR; TCRdb's table is partial and in-frame only. Of approximately 20,000 clones detected, 88% appear once; the ten largest clones hold around 10%. Source material: peripheral blood. The receptor set was obtained from a human donor in a cohort sampled during active COVID-19. Each CDR3 is given with its conserved first and last residue. The order of the fields is D gene, CDR3 length, clone size, V gene, J gene, CDR3 protein, CDR3 DNA. The D gene is left open where the match is weak. The listing skips clone size in some rows; elsewhere it reads once, few, many or a size class.

>TRBD2|15|-|TRBV29-1|TRBJ2-5
CSTRLGGGPQETQYF
TGCAGCACCAGATTAGGCGGGGGGCCTCAAGAGACCCAGTACTTC
>-|13|-|TRBV19|TRBJ2-1
CASSIGAPAQQFF
TGTGCCAGTAGTATTGGAGCGCCCGCCCAGCAGTTCTTC
>TRBD2|16|-|TRBV5-1|TRBJ2-2
CASSPGLAGNTGELFF
TGCGCCAGCAGCCCTGGACTAGCGGGGAACACCGGGGAGCTGTTTTTT
>-|13|-|TRBV6-5|TRBJ2-2
CASSRRGGGELFF
TGTGCCAGCAGCCGACGGGGAGGCGGGGAGCTGTTTTTT
>TRBD1|16|-|TRBV24-1|TRBJ2-3
CATSDNNRGLTDTQYF
TGTGCCACCAGTGATAATAACAGGGGGCTCACAGATACGCAGTATTTT
>TRBD1|16|-|TRBV6-2/TRBV6-3|TRBJ1-5
CASSSWGTARNQPQHF
TGTGCCAGCAGTTCATGGGGGACAGCCCGCAATCAGCCCCAGCATTTT
>-|11|once|TRBV11-3|TRBJ2-7
CASSAGYEQYF
TGTGCCAGCAGCGCCGGTTACGAGCAGTACTTC
>TRBD2|16|-|TRBV4-2|TRBJ2-4
CASSPRTSGGRNIQYF
TGTGCCAGCAGCCCTCGGACTAGCGGGGGGCGGAACATTCAGTACTTC
>-|15|once|TRBV6-5|TRBJ2-7
CASSYSFGRSYEQYF
TGTGCCAGCAGTTACTCGTTTGGCAGGTCCTACGAGCAGTACTTC
>TRBD1|15|-|TRBV6-5|TRBJ1-2
CASKITVGQGYGYTF
TGTGCCAGCAAGATTACCGTCGGACAGGGGTACGGCTACACCTTC
>TRBD1|14|-|TRBV10-3|TRBJ2-1
CATRGQGDYNEQFF
TGTGCCACACGCGGACAGGGCGATTACAATGAGCAGTTCTTC
>-|17|once|TRBV9|TRBJ1-1
CASSVERQNPSNTEAFF
TGTGCCAGCAGCGTAGAGAGACAGAACCCTTCGAACACTGAAGCTTTCTTT
>TRBD1|13|once|TRBV15|TRBJ2-5
CATSRGQGETQYF
TGTGCCACCAGCCGTGGACAGGGAGAGACCCAGTACTTC
>-|15|-|TRBV30|TRBJ2-1
CAWRKNGISGNEQFF
TGTGCCTGGAGAAAGAACGGGATTTCAGGCAATGAGCAGTTCTTC
>TRBD1|15|-|TRBV4-1|TRBJ1-1
CASSQATGGSTEAFF
TGCGCCAGCAGCCAAGCGACAGGGGGTAGCACTGAAGCTTTCTTT
>-|14|-|TRBV9|TRBJ2-7
CASSVGPGAYEQYF
TGTGCCAGCAGCGTAGGGCCAGGTGCCTACGAGCAGTACTTC
>TRBD1|15|-|TRBV19|TRBJ2-7
CASSIGQGAIHEQYF
TGTGCCAGTAGTATCGGACAGGGGGCCATCCACGAGCAGTACTTC
>-|15|-|TRBV3-1/TRBV3-2|TRBJ1-5
CASSLKSTGNQPQHF
TGTGCCAGCAGCCTCAAATCGACAGGTAATCAGCCCCAGCATTTT
>-|17|-|TRBV4-1|TRBJ1-3
CASSQDPTSFSGNTIYF
TGCGCCAGCAGCCAAGATCCCACTTCGTTCTCTGGAAACACCATATATTTT
>-|12|few|TRBV6-4|TRBJ1-5
CASRDWIRSQHF
TGTGCCAGCAGGGATTGGATCAGGTCCCAGCATTTT
>-|14|-|TRBV30|TRBJ1-2
CAWRHLRGNYGYTF
TGTGCCTGGAGACATCTCCGGGGAAACTATGGCTACACCTTC
>-|15|-|TRBV7-8|TRBJ1-5
CASSPRQAHNQPQHF
TGTGCCAGCAGCCCCCGACAGGCCCACAATCAGCCCCAGCATTTT
>-|14|once|TRBV15|TRBJ1-5
CATSRARTDQPQHF
TGTGCCACCAGCAGAGCCAGGACTGATCAGCCCCAGCATTTT
>-|12|-|TRBV10-3|TRBJ1-1
CATLDMGTEAFF
TGTGCCACCTTGGACATGGGCACTGAAGCTTTCTTT
>TRBD2|16|-|TRBV5-4|TRBJ2-5
CASSPTGTSVQETQYF
TGTGCCAGCAGCCCAACGGGGACTAGCGTTCAAGAGACCCAGTACTTC
>TRBD1|14|-|TRBV2|TRBJ2-5
CASSVDRGRETQYF
TGTGCCAGCAGCGTTGACAGGGGGCGAGAGACCCAGTACTTC
>TRBD2|15|-|TRBV5-1|TRBJ2-3
CASKAAGGSTDTQYF
TGCGCCAGCAAGGCCGCCGGGGGGAGCACAGATACGCAGTATTTT
>-|16|-|TRBV7-9|TRBJ2-1
CASSFTGPGSYNEQFF
TGTGCCAGCAGCTTTACAGGGCCCGGCTCCTACAATGAGCAGTTCTTC
>-|14|few|TRBV14|TRBJ2-7
CASSQGLRGPEQYF
TGTGCCAGCAGCCAAGGTTTGCGGGGCCCCGAGCAGTACTTC
>-|15|-|TRBV11-1|TRBJ2-7
CASSLVSLETYEQYF
TGTGCCAGCAGCTTGGTATCATTGGAGACCTACGAGCAGTACTTC
>-|13|-|TRBV7-8|TRBJ2-5
CASTYQVQETQYF
TGTGCCAGCACTTACCAGGTCCAAGAGACCCAGTACTTC
>-|14|-|TRBV27|TRBJ1-2
CASSPSPGGYGYTF
TGTGCCAGCAGTCCCTCGCCGGGGGGTTATGGCTACACCTTC
>-|17|-|TRBV21-1|TRBJ1-2
CASSFFSGGQTNYGYTF
TGTGCCAGCAGCTTCTTCAGCGGGGGACAGACTAACTATGGCTACACCTTC
>TRBD1|16|-|TRBV19|TRBJ1-1
CASSWTGGSLDTEAFF
TGTGCCAGTAGTTGGACAGGGGGTTCCTTGGACACTGAAGCTTTCTTT
>-|14|once|TRBV7-9|TRBJ1-3
CASRRGNSGNTIYF
TGTGCCAGCAGGCGGGGGAACTCTGGAAACACCATATATTTT
>TRBD1|14|-|TRBV13|TRBJ1-2
CASSPGQGTYGYTF
TGTGCCAGCAGTCCGGGACAGGGGACTTATGGCTACACCTTC
>TRBD1|14|-|TRBV12-5|TRBJ2-7
CASGSGQGSYEQYF
TGTGCTAGTGGTTCGGGACAGGGGTCCTACGAGCAGTACTTC
>TRBD2|16|once|TRBV11-2|TRBJ2-5
CASSLDRASGVETQYF
TGTGCCAGCAGCTTAGATCGGGCTAGCGGGGTGGAGACCCAGTACTTC